This T cell receptor beta chain came from a study of T-cell memory formation after mild COVID-19. It was 5'RACE with constant-segment primers that produced the TCR alpha and TCR beta cDNA libraries, which carried sample barcodes and UMIs. MiXCR, applied by TCRdb to the 5' RACE reads, yields one record per CDR3 protein. Of approximately 390,000 distinct CDR3 sequences in the sample, about 17% are singletons; the top ten hold 20% to 25%. V lost 2 bases, J lost 7 bases, and 9 bases lay in between. Germline V lookup: CDR1 DFQATT, CDR2 SNEGSKA (reference sequence). CDR3 length: 12 residues. This sequence joins TRBV20-1 and TRBJ2-1, with D unresolved. The receptor comes from a man between 18 and 29 years old who had mild COVID-19 (a few samples of this study predate the infection). Cell type and time point are not known. Sequenced: PBMCs or a T cell subset sorted from them (not recorded which). CDR3 amino acids: CSARPTENEQFF. The CDR3 DNA is TGCAGTGCTAGACCTACCGAAAATGAGCAGTTCTTC.